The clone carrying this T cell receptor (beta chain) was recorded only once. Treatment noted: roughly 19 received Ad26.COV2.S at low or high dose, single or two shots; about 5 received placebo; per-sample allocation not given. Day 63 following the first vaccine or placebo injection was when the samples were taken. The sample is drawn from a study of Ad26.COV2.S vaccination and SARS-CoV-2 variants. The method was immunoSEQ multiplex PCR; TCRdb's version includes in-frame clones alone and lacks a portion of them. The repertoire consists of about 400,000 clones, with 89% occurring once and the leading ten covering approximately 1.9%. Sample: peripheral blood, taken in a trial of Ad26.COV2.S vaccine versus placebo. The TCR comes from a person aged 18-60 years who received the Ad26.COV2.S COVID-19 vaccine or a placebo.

CDR3: CASSLAGGLAGKTQYF. The CDR3 coding sequence is TGTGCCAGCAGCTTGGCAGGGGGACTAGCGGGAAAGACCCAGTACTTC. The chain employs TRBV5-4 and TRBJ2-5, with 13 bases identical to TRBD2. The CDR3 runs 16 residues. The germline V gene has CDR1 SGHNT and CDR2 YYREEE (reference sequence). V lost 0 bases to trimming and J lost 6 bases; unmatched junction nucleotides: 5.